This T cell receptor beta chain was recorded in a study of T cells in Graves' hyperthyroidism and ophthalmopathy. Study context: Specimen type is peripheral blood, collected at initial diagnosis prior to any treatment.

The CDR3 loop spans 13 amino acids. Germline CDR1 SQVTM, CDR2 ANQGSEA. V was cut by 6 bases and J by 2 bases, with 13 bases left in between. A NOSPECS grade of at least 4, a Clinical Activity Score of at least 3 and duration under 3 months were recorded in ophthalmopathy patients. Diagnosis rested on symptoms, serum thyroxine and TRAb, thyroid ultrasound, and orbital computed tomography. Using RNA transcripts as the source, TCR beta CDR3 regions were amplified. HTBI primers drove first-round RT-PCR of the TCR CDR3. TCRdb reanalysed the multiplex PCR reads using MiXCR and keeps one entry per CDR3 protein. The data contain 500,000 to 650,000 distinct CDR3 sequences, 17% of them seen just once; the ten biggest clones take up 17%.

The sequenced sample was blood. This TCR came from a young woman with Graves' ophthalmopathy. The chain combines TRBV29-1 with TRBJ1-2; D remains ambiguous. The CDR3 nucleotides are TGCAGCGTAATAATAGCTGAAAACTATGGCTACACCTTC. Amino acids: CSVIIAENYGYTF.